Below, 24 T cell receptor beta chains from the same sample are listed, as sequenced in a study of cytomegalovirus exposure and HLA in healthy donors. Researchers ran the PCR with 60 Vbeta and 13 Jbeta primers. The method was immunoSEQ multiplex PCR; TCRdb's version includes in-frame clones alone and lacks a portion of them. Counted here are roughly 180,000 clones, 80% to 90% occurring once; the ten biggest clones make up about 2.4%. The sample taken for sequencing was PBMCs. The source of these receptors is a male donor in good health and CMV-seronegative.

Notes on this clone: The sample holds other DNA sequences that translate to the same CDR3. V is TRBV7-7 and J is TRBJ2-2; weak D call: TRBD2 (6 bases). Looked up from germline, CDR1 is SSHAT and CDR2 is FNYEAQ (reference sequence). The CDR3 runs 14 residues. The V end was cut by 1 base, the J end by 4 bases, with 7 bases between. The CDR3 DNA reads as TGTGCCAGCAGCTTAGGGGGAGGCACCGGGGAGCTGTTTTTT. Its translation: CASSLGGGTGELFF.

The chain links TRBV9 to TRBJ2-5; D may be TRBD1 (6 bases). Deletions cut 0 bases from V and 4 bases from J, with 19 bases between. The CDR3 runs to 17 residues. The germline V gene has CDR1 SGDLS and CDR2 YYNGEE. CDR3 coding DNA: TGTGCCAGCAGCGTAGAACGGGACACTCGGGGAATAGAGACCCAGTACTTC. As protein: CASSVERDTRGIETQYF. Complete variable domain (other parts from reference TRBV9 and TRBJ2-5): DSGVTQTPKHLITATGQRVTLRCSPRSGDLSVYWYQQSLDQGLQFLIQYYNGEERAKGNILERFSAQQFPDLHSELNLSSLELGDSALYFCASSVERDTRGIETQYFGPGTRLLVL.

V gene TRBV4-1 combines with J gene TRBJ1-2; TRBD1 agrees at 7 bases. This CDR3 has 17 amino acids. V was clipped by 2 bases and J by 0 bases; unmatched bases: 9. The V gene's germline CDR1 is MGHRA and CDR2 YSYEKL. CDR3 loop: CASSQKTGSSANYGYTF. In DNA, the CDR3 is TGCGCCAGCAGCCAAAAGACAGGGTCATCGGCTAACTATGGCTACACCTTC.

This clone was seen a handful of times. V gene TRBV2 combines with J gene TRBJ2-4, with 10 bases lining up with TRBD1. J lost 2 bases, V lost 7 bases, and 8 bases had no gene match. From germline, CDR1 is SNHLY and CDR2 FYNNEI. The CDR3 runs 16 residues. The CDR3 DNA reads TGTGCCAGCACTATGACAGGGGGCGCGACCAAAAACATTCAGTACTTC. Its translation: CASTMTGGATKNIQYF.

The V gene is TRBV13, the J gene TRBJ2-3, with 10 bases lining up with TRBD2. Per the germline V gene, CDR1 is PRHDT and CDR2 is FYEKMQ (reference sequence). The ends lost 5 bases at V and 2 bases at J; junction bases unmatched: 25. CDR3 size: 22 residues. CDR3 in amino acids: CASSLRLWGFSSGGPNTDTQYF. Here the CDR3 DNA reads TGTGCCAGCAGCCTTAGACTGTGGGGATTTTCTAGCGGGGGCCCCAACACAGATACGCAGTATTTT.

The chain has TRBV7-2 and TRBJ2-7; tentative D call: TRBD2 (6 bases). The CDR3 consists of 17 residues. V lost 4 bases to trimming and J lost 4 bases, with 23 bases between them. Germline V lookup: CDR1 SGHTA, CDR2 FQGNSA. The CDR3 bases are TGTGCCAGCAGCTACAGGACTACCCCCACCCCCGGGTACGAGCAGTACTTC. It is translated as CASSYRTTPTPGYEQYF.

J is TRBJ2-5 and V is TRBV7-2; D might be TRBD2 (5 bases). The CDR3 runs to 15 residues. V was trimmed by 0 bases and J by 2 bases, leaving 10 bases between them. CDR1 and CDR2 (germline): SGHTA, FQGNSA. The CDR3 sequence: CASSLAPGLQETQYF. For the CDR3, the DNA is TGTGCCAGCAGCTTAGCCCCGGGATTGCAAGAGACCCAGTACTTC.

The gene calls are TRBV19 and TRBJ1-5; 11 bases fit TRBD1. Germline V lookup: CDR1 LNHDA, CDR2 SQIVND (reference sequence). The CDR3 extends over 17 amino acids. V gave up 4 bases and J gave up 1 base; unmatched junction bases: 6. CDR3 sequence (DNA): TGTGCCAGTAGTAGGGGTGGACAGGGGGCGAGCAATCAGCCCCAGCATTTT. It yields the protein CASSRGGQGASNQPQHF.

This clone was picked up one time. The rearrangement joins TRBV19 to TRBJ1-5; TRBD1 matches 9 bases. Germline trimming cut 0 bases from V and 4 bases from J; bases unmatched to any gene: 4. The CDR3 totals 16 residues. CDR1 and CDR2 from the germline V gene are LNHDA and SQIVND (reference sequence). The DNA for the CDR3 is TGTGCCAGTAGTATAGATACGGGACAGGGAAATCAGCCCCAGCATTTT. It translates to CASSIDTGQGNQPQHF.

The chain carries TRBV5-8 and TRBJ1-3, with TRBD1 matching over 8 bases. With V trimmed by 2 bases and J by 2 bases, 6 bases remained unmatched. Germline CDR1 reads SGHTS; CDR2 reads YDEGEE. The CDR3 is made up of 16 amino acids. The CDR3 region is CASSFRGRGTGNTIYF. CDR3 DNA: TGTGCCAGCAGCTTCAGGGGGCGAGGTACTGGAAACACCATATATTTT.

The sample holds a few counts of this clone. V and J are TRBV15 and TRBJ1-5; D is undetermined. V lost 2 bases and J lost 0, with 8 bases in between. Per the germline V gene, CDR1 is LNHNV and CDR2 is YYDKDF (reference sequence). The CDR3 loop spans 15 amino acids. DNA of the CDR3: TGTGCCACCAGCAGAACCGGGGATAGCAATCAGCCCCAGCATTTT. Amino acids: CATSRTGDSNQPQHF.

The rearrangement uses TRBV29-1 and TRBJ2-7; 9 nucleotides align to TRBD2. The CDR3 is 15 residues long. The V and J ends lost 5 bases and 0 bases, in that order; junction bases with no gene match: 8. Germline CDR1 SQVTM, CDR2 ANQGSEA. The CDR3 is CSVSSVTSGSYEQYF. The CDR3 nucleotides are TGCAGCGTTTCGTCGGTGACTAGCGGCTCCTACGAGCAGTACTTC.

V and J are TRBV9 and TRBJ2-5; 7 bases fit TRBD2. CDR1 and CDR2 (germline): SGDLS, YYNGEE. CDR3 size: 15 residues. Losses at the gene ends were 3 bases for V and 7 bases for J; bases not matched to a gene: 12. The CDR3 nucleotides are TGTGCCAGCAGCGAGGGAGGGGCGGCGTTGGTGACCCAGTACTTC. Translating it yields CASSEGGAALVTQYF.

The rearrangement joins TRBV7-9 to TRBJ2-7; the match to TRBD2 covers 7 bases. Germline values: CDR1 SEHNR, CDR2 FQNEAQ (reference sequence). The CDR3 length is 14 residues. J was trimmed by 2 bases and V by 5 bases; bases with no gene match: 6. As DNA, the CDR3 is TGTGCCAGCAGCCTCTCGGCGGGGGCCTACGAGCAGTACTTC. It specifies CASSLSAGAYEQYF.

Written as DNA, the CDR3 is TGTGCCAGCAGTTTCTACAGAAAGACAGAGACCCAGTACTTC. Translation gives CASSFYRKTETQYF. The chain has TRBV28 and TRBJ2-5; D unclear. The V gene's germline CDR1 is MDHEN and CDR2 SYDVKM. Trimming removed 3 bases from V and 4 bases from J, with 12 bases in between. The CDR3 has 14 amino acids.

This clone has only one observation. This rearrangement joins TRBV18 to TRBJ1-2; a weak D match, TRBD1 (6 bases). V shed 6 bases and J shed 2 bases, with 19 bases lying between them. Germline CDR1 reads KGHSH; CDR2 reads LQKENI. CDR3 length: 16 amino acids. This CDR3 is CASSPTGQTDNYGYTF. In DNA, the CDR3 is TGTGCCAGCTCGCCGACAGGCCAAACGGACAACTATGGCTACACCTTC.

The chain uses TRBV7-9 and TRBJ2-1; 13 bases map to TRBD2. The CDR3 is 17 residues long. J gave up 6 bases and V 5 bases, and 10 bases lay outside the gene matches. The V gene's germline CDR1 is SEHNR and CDR2 FQNEAQ (reference sequence). The CDR3 loop is CASSPGTSGNGLNEQFF. CDR3 in DNA: TGTGCCAGCAGCCCTGGGACTAGCGGGAACGGGCTCAATGAGCAGTTCTTC.

The chain joins TRBV9 to TRBJ1-2, with a weak D call TRBD1 (5 bases). Trimming stripped 4 bases from V and 10 bases from J, with 11 bases between. The CDR3 contains 11 residues. The germline V gene encodes CDR1 SGDLS and CDR2 YYNGEE. CDR3 in DNA: TGTGCCAGCAGCTCACAGGCTGTCTACACCTTC. Amino acids: CASSSQAVYTF.

The chain recombines TRBV19 with TRBJ1-1, with TRBD1 matching over 7 bases. V lost 6 bases to trimming and J lost 6 bases; unmatched junction nucleotides: 10. CDR1 LNHDA and CDR2 SQIVND come from the germline V gene (reference sequence). This CDR3 is built from 14 residues. The CDR3 region is CASRVYLQGPEAFF. The CDR3 coding sequence is TGTGCCAGTAGAGTCTACCTACAGGGGCCTGAAGCTTTCTTT. The whole variable domain, remainder taken from reference TRBV19 and TRBJ1-1, is DGGITQSPKYLFRKEGQNVTLSCEQNLNHDAMYWYRQDPGQGLRLIYYSQIVNDFQKGDIAEGYSVSREKKESFPLTVTSAQKNPTAFYLCASRVYLQGPEAFFGQGTRLTVV.

The rearrangement links TRBV7-9 to TRBJ2-3; 9 bases map to TRBD1. The CDR3 consists of 15 residues. Germline-derived CDR1 and CDR2 are SEHNR and FQNEAQ (reference sequence). Trimming at V came to 4 bases and at J to 0 bases, leaving 2 bases not matched to a gene. Here the CDR3 reads CASSSGQGSTDTQYF. CDR3 nucleotide sequence: TGTGCCAGCAGCTCGGGACAGGGTAGCACAGATACGCAGTATTTT.

The chain joins TRBV28 to TRBJ2-5, with 7 bases aligning to TRBD2. V shed 3 bases, J shed 5 bases, and the junction held 3 bases outside the gene matches. Germline CDR1 is MDHEN and CDR2 is SYDVKM. The length of the CDR3 is 13 residues. CDR3 DNA sequence: TGTGCCAGCAGTTTGGGAGGGGCGGAGACCCAGTACTTC. This encodes CASSLGGAETQYF.

The chain carries TRBV7-2 and TRBJ2-1; 15 bases agree with TRBD2. Per the germline V gene, CDR1 is SGHTA and CDR2 is FQGNSA. J lost 2 bases, V lost 5 bases, and 1 base had no gene match. There are 16 residues in the CDR3. CDR3 bases: TGTGCCAGCAGCAGGACTAGCGGGGGGGCCTACAATGAGCAGTTCTTC. It encodes CASSRTSGGAYNEQFF.

J is TRBJ1-5 and V is TRBV7-9; weak D call: TRBD1 (6 bases). The CDR3 loop spans 15 amino acids. Germline V gene data show CDR1 as SEHNR and CDR2 as FQNEAQ (reference sequence). V was cut by 5 bases and J by 1 base, with 12 bases left in between. Written as DNA, the CDR3 is TGTGCCAGCAGCCCACGCGGACAGAGCAATCAGCCCCAGCATTTT. Translated, it gives CASSPRGQSNQPQHF.

This rearrangement joins TRBV19 to TRBJ2-1, with D perhaps matching TRBD2 (6 bases). The CDR3 is 19 amino acids. The V and J ends lost 3 bases and 4 bases respectively, with 25 bases between them. CDR1 and CDR2 from the germline V gene are LNHDA and SQIVND (reference sequence). CDR3 sequence (DNA): TGTGCCAGTAGTATTTTATTGGGTTCGGCGGGATCTGTTTACAATGAGCAGTTCTTC. Translating it yields CASSILLGSAGSVYNEQFF.